These 30 T cell receptor beta chains were sequenced from one sample in a study of T cell repertoires in cytomegalovirus infection. One entry per CDR3 protein results from TCRdb running MiXCR on the reads. The table has 200,000 to 250,000 distinct CDR3 sequences, around an eighth seen once. Input material: PBMCs. The receptors stem from a human donor in good health (CMV status not recorded). Some clones in this sample may be carry-over from other donors' samples.

The chain couples TRBV19 to TRBJ1-2; TRBD1 matches 8 bases. Trimming at V came to 5 bases and at J to 7 bases, leaving 6 bases not matched to a gene. This CDR3 is built from 13 residues. The germline V gene encodes CDR1 LNHDA and CDR2 SQIVND (reference sequence). CDR3 DNA: TGTGCCAGTAGTCCCCCAGGGGGCGGTGGCTACACCTTC. Encoded protein: CASSPPGGGGYTF.

This clonotype has just a few counts. The chain combines TRBV2 with TRBJ1-3, with no clear D. The CDR3 consists of 15 residues. From germline, CDR1 is SNHLY and CDR2 FYNNEI. The V end lost 3 bases, the J end lost 4 bases, and 13 bases lay between the germline ends. For the CDR3, the DNA is TGTGCCAGCAGTGAGGGTCTTCAACTGGGAAACACCATATATTTT. Amino acid sequence: CASSEGLQLGNTIYF.

This clonotype came up a few times. V is TRBV14 and J is TRBJ2-5; 10 bases align to TRBD2. V lost 4 bases and J lost 5; bases outside the gene matches: 7. CDR1 is SGHDN, CDR2 FVKESK, per germline. CDR3 length: 15 amino acids. CDR3 amino acids: CASSRASGGSETQYF. The CDR3 DNA reads TGTGCCAGCAGCCGGGCTAGCGGGGGTTCGGAGACCCAGTACTTC. Full variable domain (outside the CDR3, taken from reference TRBV14 and TRBJ2-5): EAGVTQFPSHSVIEKGQTVTLRCDPISGHDNLYWYRRVMGKEIKFLLHFVKESKQDESGMPNNRFLAERTGGTYSTLKVQPAELEDSGVYFCASSRASGGSETQYFGPGTRLLVL.

This chain connects TRBV20-1 to TRBJ2-6; D is possibly TRBD2 (5 bases). Germline V lookup: CDR1 DFQATT, CDR2 SNEGSKA (reference sequence). The CDR3 is 13 residues long. V was shortened by 5 bases and J by 2 bases, with 7 bases between the two germline ends. CDR3 in DNA: TGCAGTGCTCTCGGGGCTGGGGCCAACGTCCTGACTTTC. The encoded protein is CSALGAGANVLTF.

This sequence joins TRBV5-5 and TRBJ1-5; D is perhaps TRBD1 (6 bases). The CDR3 spans 15 residues. Trimming stripped 3 bases from V and 0 bases from J, with 10 bases between. The germline CDR1 and CDR2 sequences are SGHKS and YYEKEE (reference sequence). CDR3 sequence reads: CASSYRDNSNQPQHF. Here the CDR3 DNA reads TGTGCCAGCAGCTACCGGGACAATAGCAATCAGCCCCAGCATTTT.

This clonotype has just a few counts. The chain carries TRBV19 and TRBJ2-2, with a weak D call TRBD2 (5 bases). Germline V gene lookup returns CDR1 LNHDA and CDR2 SQIVND (reference sequence). The V and J ends lost 3 bases and 6 bases respectively, with 14 bases between them. There are 15 residues in the CDR3. The CDR3: CASSIGGRLAGELFF. CDR3 sequence (DNA): TGTGCCAGTAGTATCGGAGGTCGTCTAGCCGGGGAGCTGTTTTTT. Combining the CDR3 with reference TRBV19 and TRBJ2-2 gives the whole variable domain DGGITQSPKYLFRKEGQNVTLSCEQNLNHDAMYWYRQDPGQGLRLIYYSQIVNDFQKGDIAEGYSVSREKKESFPLTVTSAQKNPTAFYLCASSIGGRLAGELFFGEGSRLTVL.

This clonotype has just a few counts. J is TRBJ2-1 and V is TRBV2; 7 bases are a match to TRBD2. Trimming at V came to 7 bases and at J to 0 bases, leaving 3 bases not matched to a gene. The CDR3 has 14 amino acids. Germline V lookup: CDR1 SNHLY, CDR2 FYNNEI. CDR3 bases: TGTGCCAGCAACCCGGGGGGCTCCTACAATGAGCAGTTCTTC. This gives the protein CASNPGGSYNEQFF.

This clonotype has just a few counts. The chain links TRBV9 to TRBJ2-7; 12 nucleotides align to TRBD2. V shed 0 bases, J shed 2 bases, and the junction held 0 bases outside the gene matches. Germline values: CDR1 SGDLS, CDR2 YYNGEE. This CDR3 spans 15 amino acids. The CDR3 DNA is TGTGCCAGCAGCGTAGGGACTAGCGGGGCCTACGAGCAGTACTTC. This translates into CASSVGTSGAYEQYF.

This clonotype was detected ten times or more. CDR3 in amino acids: CASTPAAGSQETQYF. The CDR3 DNA follows: TGTGCCAGTACCCCCGCGGCGGGTAGCCAAGAGACCCAGTACTTC. The V call is TRBV19, the J call TRBJ2-5, with D possibly matching TRBD2 (5 bases). Germline assignment: CDR1 LNHDA and CDR2 SQIVND (reference sequence). This CDR3 is 15 amino acids long. Trimming pared 7 bases from V and 1 base from J, leaving 16 bases between.

The chain recombines TRBV29-1 with TRBJ1-1; D call uncertain. The germline V gene encodes CDR1 SQVTM and CDR2 ANQGSEA. Trimming stripped 5 bases from V and 10 bases from J, with 17 bases between. The CDR3 loop spans 12 amino acids. The CDR3 protein is CSVIPDREGAFF. In DNA, the CDR3 is TGCAGCGTTATCCCCGACCGGGAGGGAGCTTTCTTT.

This clonotype occurred many times. The chain has TRBV7-2 and TRBJ1-1, with no clear D. Trimming stripped 1 base from V and 1 base from J, with 10 bases between. The CDR3 contains 15 residues. The germline V gene encodes CDR1 SGHTA and CDR2 FQGNSA. The CDR3 is CASSLEADGNTEAFF. The CDR3 DNA reads TGTGCCAGCAGCTTAGAGGCGGACGGGAACACTGAAGCTTTCTTT.

The J gene is TRBJ2-1, the V gene TRBV10-3; D not resolved. CDR1 and CDR2 from the germline V gene are ENHRY and SYGVKD. This CDR3 has 14 amino acids. The ends were cut back, 2 bases at V and 5 bases at J, with 10 bases in the middle. This chain's CDR3 is CAISEEARHNEQFF. CDR3 in DNA: TGTGCCATCAGTGAGGAGGCCCGGCACAATGAGCAGTTCTTC.

This clonotype turned up a few times. The chain uses TRBV20-1 and TRBJ1-4; D uncertain. CDR3 size: 12 residues. The germline V gene has CDR1 DFQATT and CDR2 SNEGSKA (reference sequence). Trimming removed 3 bases from V and 7 bases from J, with 9 bases in between. The CDR3: CSASRIGEKLFF. CDR3 coding DNA: TGCAGTGCTAGTAGGATTGGTGAAAAACTGTTTTTT.

This clonotype was found many times. J is TRBJ2-1 and V is TRBV6-2 or TRBV6-3; D may match TRBD1 or TRBD2 (5 bases each). Germline CDR1 and CDR2: MNHEY and SVGEGT. This CDR3 has 14 residues. V dropped 7 bases and J dropped 8 bases, with 18 bases sitting between them. CDR3 in amino acids: CASTQGRLIDEQFF. The CDR3 DNA sequence: TGTGCCAGCACCCAGGGACGTTTAATTGATGAGCAGTTCTTC.

This clonotype was counted many times. This chain links TRBV7-2 with TRBJ2-3, with D perhaps given as TRBD1 or TRBD2 (6 bases each). V was pared by 3 bases and J by 6 bases, with 13 bases between. CDR3 length equals 14 residues. Germline-derived CDR1 and CDR2 are SGHTA and FQGNSA. The CDR3 here is CASSFVGGPDTQYF. In DNA form, the CDR3 reads TGTGCCAGCAGCTTTGTCGGGGGCCCGGATACGCAGTATTTT.

This chain links TRBV30 with TRBJ1-4, with a tentative D call TRBD1 (6 bases). Looked up from germline, CDR1 is GTSNPN and CDR2 is SVGIG (reference sequence). The CDR3 has 13 amino acids. Here the CDR3 DNA reads TGTGCATCAGTCGGGACAAGGAATGAAAAACTGTTTTTT. Its protein product is CASVGTRNEKLFF. The complete variable domain, with remaining parts taken from reference TRBV30 and TRBJ1-4, reads SQTIHQWPATLVQPVGSPLSLECTVEGTSNPNLYWYRQAAGRGLQLLFYSVGIGQISSEVPQNLSASRPQDRQFILSSKKLLLSDSGFYLCASVGTRNEKLFFGSGTQLSVL.

This clonotype showed up many times. J is TRBJ1-6 and V is TRBV20-1; 7 nucleotides agree with TRBD1. The CDR3 consists of 15 residues. The J segment lost 7 bases and the V segment lost 1 base, leaving 7 bases of the junction unmatched. Germline CDR1 and CDR2: DFQATT and SNEGSKA (reference sequence). This chain's CDR3 is CSARAYRGPNSPLHF. The CDR3 DNA is TGCAGTGCTAGAGCGTACAGGGGCCCCAATTCACCCCTCCACTTT.

This chain links TRBV18 with TRBJ2-3, with TRBD2 matching 9 bases. Germline V gene data show CDR1 as KGHSH and CDR2 as LQKENI. This CDR3 is built from 17 residues. Trimming cost V 3 bases and J 3 bases; bases outside gene matches: 10. The CDR3 loop is CASSPGLTSGLTDTQYF. The CDR3 nucleotides are TGTGCCAGCTCACCCGGCCTGACTAGCGGATTAACAGATACGCAGTATTTT. Full variable domain (missing parts from reference TRBV18 and TRBJ2-3): NAGVMQNPRHLVRRRGQEARLRCSPMKGHSHVYWYRQLPEEGLKFMVYLQKENIIDESGMPKERFSAEFPKEGPSILRIQQVVRGDSAAYFCASSPGLTSGLTDTQYFGPGTRLTVL.

This chain uses TRBV28 with TRBJ2-5; no definite D call. Germline CDR1 is MDHEN and CDR2 is SYDVKM. Trimming pared 2 bases from V and 5 bases from J, leaving 6 bases between. The CDR3 consists of 12 residues. CDR3 DNA: TGTGCCAGCAGTTTAATCCGGGAGACCCAGTACTTC. Encoded protein: CASSLIRETQYF.

Concerning this clonotype: Just one base apart from a much larger clone, this may be a read error. The conserved phenylalanine or tryptophan is not found at the CDR3 terminus, so this likely reflects a read error. The chain couples TRBV19 to TRBJ2-1, with D unclear. Trimming took 6 bases from V and 3 from J, leaving 9 bases between them. The CDR3 has 13 amino acids. Germline V gene lookup returns CDR1 LNHDA and CDR2 SQIVND (reference sequence). This chain's CDR3 is CASSDFHYNEQFL. In DNA form, the CDR3 reads TGTGCCAGTAGCGACTTCCACTACAATGAGCAGTTCTTG.

There are many counts of this clonotype. V gene TRBV19 combines with J gene TRBJ2-7; possibly TRBD2 for D (6 bases). Germline values: CDR1 LNHDA, CDR2 SQIVND (reference sequence). The V and J ends lost 10 bases and 0 bases respectively, with 16 bases between them. The CDR3 length is 14 residues. DNA for the CDR3: TGTGCCACCCCCCCTGGAGGGAACTCCTACGAGCAGTACTTC. Translating it yields CATPPGGNSYEQYF. The full variable domain, rest sourced from reference TRBV19 and TRBJ2-7, is DGGITQSPKYLFRKEGQNVTLSCEQNLNHDAMYWYRQDPGQGLRLIYYSQIVNDFQKGDIAEGYSVSREKKESFPLTVTSAQKNPTAFYLCATPPGGNSYEQYFGPGTRLTVT.

This clonotype was picked up many times. The chain combines TRBV11-2 with TRBJ1-2, with D possibly being TRBD1 (6 bases). Germline CDR1 is SGHAT and CDR2 is FQNNGV. Trimming removed 4 bases from V and 3 bases from J, with 15 bases in between. The CDR3 is 15 amino acids. This CDR3 is CASSSSTGGHYGYTF. In DNA, the CDR3 is TGTGCCAGCAGCTCATCGACAGGCGGTCACTATGGCTACACCTTC.

This chain links TRBV7-2 with TRBJ2-7; 8 nucleotides align to TRBD1. The germline V gene has CDR1 SGHTA and CDR2 FQGNSA. The CDR3 is 14 residues long. After removal of 6 bases from V and 2 bases from J, the junction contained 6 bases not matched to a gene. The CDR3 coding sequence is TGTGCCAGCAGATCGGACAGGGTGACCTACGAGCAGTACTTC. Protein sequence: CASRSDRVTYEQYF.

This clonotype was seen a handful of times. J is TRBJ2-3 and V is TRBV29-1; D tentatively fits TRBD1 or TRBD2 (5 bases each). CDR3 length equals 15 residues. With 6 bases removed from V and 3 bases from J, the gap between germline ends came to 19 bases. Germline V gene lookup returns CDR1 SQVTM and CDR2 ANQGSEA. CDR3 sequence reads: CSVSAPGRQTDTQYF. The CDR3 DNA sequence: TGCAGCGTGTCGGCGCCGGGACGGCAGACAGATACGCAGTATTTT.

This clonotype was observed many times. This rearrangement joins TRBV25-1 to TRBJ2-1, with D perhaps TRBD1 (5 bases). Trimming removed 5 bases at V and 5 bases at J, with 16 bases between. The CDR3 sequence is 15 residues long. Germline CDR1 is MGHDK and CDR2 is SYGVNS. The CDR3 spells CASSWGLGWDNEQFF. DNA for the CDR3: TGTGCCAGCAGTTGGGGCCTCGGTTGGGACAATGAGCAGTTCTTC.

This clonotype was seen ten or more times. The chain employs TRBV7-3 and TRBJ2-3, with 16 bases aligning to TRBD2. Trimming removed 5 bases from V and 3 bases from J; junction bases left unmatched: 5. The germline CDR1 and CDR2 sequences are SGHTA and FQGTGA. This CDR3 spans 17 amino acids. CDR3: CASSQEGLAGGTDTQYF. CDR3 bases: TGTGCCAGCAGCCAAGAGGGACTAGCGGGGGGGACAGATACGCAGTATTTT.

The chain recombines TRBV10-3 with TRBJ2-7, with 9 bases lining up with TRBD1. Germline V lookup: CDR1 ENHRY, CDR2 SYGVKD. This CDR3 comprises 14 residues. With 7 bases clipped from V and 6 bases from J, the junction kept 10 bases outside the gene matches. The CDR3 sequence is CAIKSGTGFSEQYF. The DNA of the CDR3 is TGTGCCATCAAAAGCGGGACAGGGTTTTCCGAGCAGTACTTC.

This clonotype was seen ten or more times. V is TRBV28 and J is TRBJ1-5; 7 positions match TRBD1. The CDR3 loop spans 19 amino acids. CDR1 is MDHEN, CDR2 SYDVKM, per germline. V trimming: 7 bases; J trimming: 1 base; junction bases outside the gene matches: 19. The CDR3 coding sequence is TGTGCCAGCAATCAGGGCGACGGGACAGCCCTTTACAGCAATCAGCCCCAGCATTTT. This gives the protein CASNQGDGTALYSNQPQHF.

This clonotype was recorded at least ten times. The rearrangement links TRBV7-2 to TRBJ1-2; D unclear. This CDR3 is 12 amino acids long. V dropped 3 bases and J dropped 7 bases, with 9 bases sitting between them. CDR1 SGHTA and CDR2 FQGNSA come from the germline V gene. DNA of the CDR3: TGTGCCAGCAGCTTTGAGGAGGGTGGCTACACCTTC. This gives the protein CASSFEEGGYTF.

This clonotype occurred many times. This chain uses TRBV7-2 with TRBJ2-1, with TRBD1 matching over 9 bases. CDR3 length: 14 amino acids. Per germline, CDR1 SGHTA and CDR2 FQGNSA. With V trimmed by 1 base and J by 10 bases, 5 bases remained unmatched. The CDR3: CASSLDGTGYEQFF. CDR3 nucleotide sequence: TGTGCCAGCAGCTTAGACGGGACAGGGTACGAGCAGTTCTTC. The full variable domain, rest sourced from reference TRBV7-2 and TRBJ2-1, is GAGVSQSPSNKVTEKGKDVELRCDPISGHTALYWYRQSLGQGLEFLIYFQGNSAPDKSGLPSDRFSAERTGGSVSTLTIQRTQQEDSAVYLCASSLDGTGYEQFFGPGTRLTVL.